This T cell receptor (beta chain) was sequenced in a study of blood T cell repertoires in COVID-19. Study-wide background: The origin of the acute and convalescent COVID-19 samples was the United States, Italy and Spain. T cells, B-cell-depleted T cells, or PBMCs supplied cDNA or gDNA.

Authors' data handling: Amplification of reference gene primers provided the estimated nucleated cell counts. Some clones are missing from TCRdb's copy, which holds only in-frame ones; the method was immunoSEQ multiplex PCR. D and trimming were read from the DNA, whereas the V and J calls and clone size are those reported in that table. The sample holds tens of thousands of clones, around 84% seen once. The V end lost 0 bases, the J end lost 4 bases, and 11 bases lay between the germline ends. The length of the CDR3 is 15 residues. CDR1 is MNHNY, CDR2 SVGAGI, per germline (reference sequence). This chain joins TRBV6-6 and TRBJ2-3; maybe TRBD2 (5 bases). The clonotype was recovered from a woman in her forties or fifties with acute or convalescent COVID-19. The sequencing sample was made of peripheral blood. CDR3 nucleotide sequence: TGTGCCAGCAGTTACTCGAGGGCCGGCGCAGATACGCAGTATTTT. The encoded protein is CASSYSRAGADTQYF.